What follows is one T cell receptor beta chain and its context. The sample comes from a study of blood T cell repertoires in COVID-19. About the study: Researchers got acute and convalescent COVID-19 samples from the United States, Italy and Spain. Nucleic acid was either cDNA or gDNA, and it came from T cells, B-cell-depleted T cells, or PBMCs.

As processed by the authors: Reference gene primer amplification yielded estimated nucleated cell counts. Only in-frame clones appear in the TCRdb table, and some are missing; sequencing was by immunoSEQ multiplex PCR. V, J and clone size reflect that table, while D and trimming were determined from the DNA. The sample yields roughly 270,000 clones, roughly 87% seen once. The CDR3 is 16 residues long. Germline V gene data show CDR1 as SGDLS and CDR2 as YYNGEE. The V and J ends lost 0 bases and 5 bases, in that order; junction bases with no gene match: 10. The sequence came from a man aged 18 to 29 with active or convalescent COVID-19. The genes are TRBV9 and TRBJ2-5, with 7 bases aligning to TRBD2. The material sequenced was peripheral blood. The CDR3 protein is CASSVAASGVVETQYF. The CDR3 DNA is TGTGCCAGCAGCGTAGCGGCCAGCGGGGTAGTCGAGACCCAGTACTTC.